This T cell receptor beta chain was sequenced for a study of blood T cell repertoires in COVID-19 (dated by TCRdb to about 2020). As for the study more broadly: Collaborator samples came from the United States, Italy and Spain and covered acute and convalescent phases of COVID-19. A freely available public database, intended as a resource for researchers studying the immune response to SARS-CoV-2, is where the repertoires were released. The dataset comprised deeply sampled blood TCRbeta repertoires from subjects exposed to, actively infected with, or recovered from COVID-19. HLA class I and class II types, where available, came from metadata supplied by the sample provider rather than from assay-based typing. The samples were drawn from two sources: the first 160 participants of the ongoing ImmuneRACE study, and 1,000 to 1,500 subjects contributed by 6 global collaborators. Nearly every sample came with metadata listing a de-identified subject ID, COVID-19 status, age in years and sex. The material from the prospective study consisted of cDNA or gDNA derived from T cells, B-cell-depleted T cells, or PBMCs. The investigation overall reported the following: Clinical and demographic metadata were provided uncurated, with the amount varying by source and participant.

V loses 4 bases of germline sequence and J loses 1 base, and the interval between the two ends is 19 bases. The CDR3 contains 18 residues, cysteine and phenylalanine counted. This entry keeps only the CDR3 DNA: 54 bases, framed from base 1. From the germline V gene, CDR1 is MDHEN and CDR2 is SYDVKM. Enrolling through a virtual design, the prospective study's participants ranged in age from roughly 18 to 90 years and lived across around 25 United States geographic areas. In the prospective study, cohorts were assigned on the basis of participant-reported clinical history obtained from a screening survey and a study questionnaire. ImmuneRACE Cohort 3 recovered participants were defined by two consecutive negative NP/OP PCR tests, healthcare professional clearance, or symptom resolution. Mobile phlebotomists in the prospective study collected whole blood, serum and a nasopharyngeal or oropharyngeal swab from every participant. Additional blood draws and questionnaires over an approximately 2-month period could optionally be provided by prospective study participants. Before DNA extraction, blood samples from the prospective study were shipped at room temperature or frozen.

TCRbeta CDR3 regions were amplified from genomic DNA by means of the immunoSEQ Assay, a bias-controlled multiplex PCR. Regarding the original processing steps: Within the assay, amplification of reference gene primers was used to estimate how many nucleated cells each sample contained. To quantify the absolute abundance of each unique TCRbeta CDR3 rearrangement, sequence reads were collapsed and filtered. For each sample, productive Simpson clonality was calculated by taking the square root of Simpson's diversity index across productive rearrangements. As stored in TCRdb, this immuneACCESS dataset retains in-frame rearrangements with V and J assigned. A fraction of the clones does not appear; measured against another copy, unresolved V genes explain less than half of the discrepancy, and the remainder lacks a known reason. V, J and clone size derive from that table, while D and trimming were established from the DNA sequence. For this sample there are 300,000 to 350,000 clones; about 90% appear just once. The biggest ten clones account for around 5% of the sample.

This clone was counted a few times. It has no known antigen specificity. Base quality data are lacking; no much larger clone is found one base away. Source material: PBMCs or T cells enriched from blood (not recorded which). The sequence is built from TRBV28 and TRBJ2-2, with the D gene call left open. The TCR was taken from a man aged 30-40 years who had recovered from COVID-19. The sequenced DNA is TGTGCCAGCAGTTATCTGCGCAGGAAAAATCTGAACACCGGGGAGCTGTTTTTT. This gives the protein CASSYLRRKNLNTGELFF. When the CDR3 is completed using the reference TRBV28 and TRBJ2-2 genes on either side, the full variable domain is DVKVTQSSRYLVKRTGEKVFLECVQDMDHENMFWYRQDPGLGLRLIYFSYDVKMKEKGDIPEGYSVSREKKERFSLILESASTNQTSMYLCASSYLRRKNLNTGELFFGEGSRLTVL.